The present T cell receptor (beta chain) was sequenced within a study of monozygotic twins with inflammatory bowel disease. Someone took a 2.5 ml blood sample from each of the donors. Germline V gene lookup returns CDR1 SQVTM and CDR2 ANQGSEA. The CDR3 is 11 residues long. One entry per CDR3 protein, without DNA, is what TCRdb gives after re-calling the 5' RACE reads. The sample table includes some 170,000 distinct CDR3 sequences. The chain employs TRBV29-1 and TRBJ2-7. The sample consisted of blood. This sequence originates from a human donor with ulcerative colitis or Crohn's disease, or a healthy co-twin of an affected twin (not recorded which). The CDR3 loop is CSVEFWDEQYF.